The TCR beta chain under discussion was sequenced for a study of cytomegalovirus exposure and HLA in healthy donors. Across the whole study: In a previous analysis, some 110 million unique TCR beta sequences were found from about 190 million T cells.

Germline V gene data show CDR1 as SGHTA and CDR2 as FQGNSA. V shed 2 bases and J 9 bases; nucleotides not matched to a gene: 4. There are 14 residues in the CDR3. The PCR employed 60 Vbeta primers together with 13 Jbeta primers. Measured with immunoSEQ multiplex PCR; TCRdb has only the in-frame clones, and not every one. The sample lists more than 85,000 clones; approximately 9% were seen once. Points from the study as a whole: The authors later found most CMV-associated TCR beta chains appeared HLA-restricted.

This clone was detected only a few times. Its cognate antigen is unknown. This TCR was recovered from a man in his fifties in good health and CMV-seropositive. J is TRBJ2-3 and V is TRBV7-2; 11 nucleotides agree with TRBD2. Sample: PBMCs. CDR3 region: CASSLPVAGGTQYF. The CDR3 DNA reads as TGTGCCAGCAGCTTACCTGTAGCGGGAGGGACGCAGTATTTT.